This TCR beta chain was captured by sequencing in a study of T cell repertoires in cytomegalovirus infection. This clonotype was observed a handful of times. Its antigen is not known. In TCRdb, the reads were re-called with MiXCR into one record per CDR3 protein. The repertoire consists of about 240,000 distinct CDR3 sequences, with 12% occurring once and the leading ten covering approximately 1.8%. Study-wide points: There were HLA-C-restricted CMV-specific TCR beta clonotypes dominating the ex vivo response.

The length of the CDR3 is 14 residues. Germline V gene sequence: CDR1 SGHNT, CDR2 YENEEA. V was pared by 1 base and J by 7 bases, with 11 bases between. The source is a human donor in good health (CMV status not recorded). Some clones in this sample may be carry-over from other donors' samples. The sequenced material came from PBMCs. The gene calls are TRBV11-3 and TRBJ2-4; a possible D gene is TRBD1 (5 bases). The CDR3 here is CASSLVGDGNIQYF. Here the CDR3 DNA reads TGTGCCAGCAGCTTAGTAGGGGATGGGAACATTCAGTACTTC.